These T cell receptor beta chains were read from a single sample in a study of blood T cell repertoires in COVID-19. The table came from immunoSEQ multiplex PCR; TCRdb's copy has only in-frame clones and leaves some out. Of roughly 110,000 clones listed, about 88% are singletons. The sample consisted of peripheral blood. The origin of the receptors is a woman in her 70s who had recovered from COVID-19. The CDR3 runs from the conserved cysteine through the conserved F or W. The order of the fields is CDR3 DNA, CDR3 protein, D gene, V gene, J gene, clone size. A D gene is named only where the DNA matches it firmly. Rows may omit the clone size; those that give it use once, few, many or a size class.

TGTGCCACCAGTGACTTCCCGGGACAGGGAAATACCGGGGAGCTGTTTTTT	CATSDFPGQGNTGELFF	TRBD1	TRBV24-1	TRBJ2-2	NA
TGTGCCAGCAGCCAACAGGGGAGCTCTGGAAACACCATATATTTT	CASSQQGSSGNTIYF	NA	TRBV3-1/TRBV3-2	TRBJ1-3	NA
TGTGCCAGCAGCTCCAGACTAGCGGGGGTAACAGATACGCAGTATTTT	CASSSRLAGVTDTQYF	TRBD2	TRBV5-4	TRBJ2-3	NA
TGTGCCAGTCGAAAACCGGGACAGGGGAACAATGAGCAGTTCTTC	CASRKPGQGNNEQFF	TRBD1	TRBV19	TRBJ2-1	NA
TGCGCCAGCAGCTTGGGAACAACGAAAGAGACCCAGTACTTC	CASSLGTTKETQYF	NA	TRBV5-1	TRBJ2-5	NA
TGTGCCAGCAGCTCACATCGCCGCAAAGCGGCTACAGATACGCAGTATTTT	CASSSHRRKAATDTQYF	NA	TRBV7-3	TRBJ2-3	NA
TGTGCCAGTAGCCGGGAGTATGAGCAGTTCTTC	CASSREYEQFF	NA	TRBV19	TRBJ2-1	NA
TGTGCCAGCAGCCTCTCCCGCCCGGAGGGAGAGACCCAGTACTTC	CASSLSRPEGETQYF	NA	TRBV7-2	TRBJ2-5	NA
TGTGCCAGCAGTTTAGTGTGTGCGGATTCCTACAATGAGCAGTTCTTC	CASSLVCADSYNEQFF	NA	TRBV28	TRBJ2-1	NA
TGTGCCAGCAGGGGAGGCGTCGAGCAGTACTTC	CASRGGVEQYF	NA	TRBV2	TRBJ2-7	NA
TGTGCCAGCAGTGAGGCGGGGGTTGGCTACACCTTC	CASSEAGVGYTF	NA	TRBV6-1	TRBJ1-2	NA
TGTGCCAGCTCACCCGACAGTAGCCGATATGGCTACACCTTC	CASSPDSSRYGYTF	NA	TRBV18	TRBJ1-2	NA
TGTGCCAGCAGTTACTCGGGGGGGGGCGGCTATGGCTACACCTTC	CASSYSGGGGYGYTF	NA	TRBV6-5	TRBJ1-2	NA
TGTGCCAGCAGCTTAGTTCCGGGTCCCCAGCCCCAGCATTTT	CASSLVPGPQPQHF	NA	TRBV7-2	TRBJ1-5	few
TGTGCCAGCAGCCAAGTCTCCTTCAGGGGCGGGGAGCTGTTTTTT	CASSQVSFRGGELFF	NA	TRBV3-1/TRBV3-2	TRBJ2-2	NA
TGTGCCATCAGTGAGTCACAGATCACAGATACGCAGTATTTT	CAISESQITDTQYF	NA	TRBV10-3	TRBJ2-3	NA
TGTGCCAGCAGCTTAGCCTCTAGCGGGGGGGGTCGGGAGACCCAGTACTTC	CASSLASSGGGRETQYF	TRBD2	TRBV7-2	TRBJ2-5	few
TGTGCCAGCAGTTTAGGACAGGGCGGGAACACTGAAGCTTTCTTT	CASSLGQGGNTEAFF	TRBD1	TRBV28	TRBJ1-1	NA
TGTGCCAGCAGCGCTCCCCGACAGGGGGTAGACTCACCCCTCCACTTT	CASSAPRQGVDSPLHF	TRBD1	TRBV5-4	TRBJ1-6	NA
TGTGCCAGCAGTTACCAGGAGGGGCCCTACGAGCAGTACTTC	CASSYQEGPYEQYF	NA	TRBV6-6	TRBJ2-7	NA
TGTGCCAGCAGCCCCACAGGGGCCCCTCAAGAAAAACTGTTTTTT	CASSPTGAPQEKLFF	TRBD1	TRBV11-2	TRBJ1-4	NA
TGTGCCAGCAGCCCATCGGGACAGGTCCCTGCCCTAGGCTATGGCTACACCTTC	CASSPSGQVPALGYGYTF	TRBD1	TRBV7-2	TRBJ1-2	NA
TGTGCCAGCAAAACCTTTTGGGAGAGCTCCTATAATTCACCCCTCCACTTT	CASKTFWESSYNSPLHF	NA	TRBV28	TRBJ1-6	once
TGTGCCATCCGACAGACCTTGAACACTGAAGCTTTCTTT	CAIRQTLNTEAFF	NA	TRBV9	TRBJ1-1	NA
TGCGCCAGCAGCCTCACCTTGGGCCTGGTATTCTCTGGAAACACCATATATTTT	CASSLTLGLVFSGNTIYF	NA	TRBV4-1	TRBJ1-3	NA
TGTGCCAGCTCACCACGGGGCCAGGATCAGCCCCAGCATTTT	CASSPRGQDQPQHF	NA	TRBV18	TRBJ1-5	NA
TGTGCCAGCAGCCCCCGCGGGACAGGGGGCGATGAGCAGTTCTTC	CASSPRGTGGDEQFF	TRBD1	TRBV5-5	TRBJ2-1	NA
TGTGCCAGCAGCCAAGGAGCCCCAGGGTCTGGAAACACCATATATTTT	CASSQGAPGSGNTIYF	NA	TRBV14	TRBJ1-3	NA
TGTGCCAGCAGCCCTTACAATGAGCAGTTCTTC	CASSPYNEQFF	NA	TRBV7-2	TRBJ2-1	NA
TGCGCCAGCAGCCGCGACAGGGGAGGCGGGGAGACCCAGTACTTC	CASSRDRGGGETQYF	TRBD1	TRBV4-3	TRBJ2-5	once
TGCGCCAGCAGCCAAGAGCGTTCCAGGGTCGGCAATGAGCAGTTCTTC	CASSQERSRVGNEQFF	NA	TRBV4-1	TRBJ2-1	few
TGTGCCAGCAGCTCGGATCCGACAGCCATTTACTACGAGCAGTACTTC	CASSSDPTAIYYEQYF	NA	TRBV7-8	TRBJ2-7	NA
TGTGCCAGCACCAGACTTACCTCCTACAATGAGCAGTTCTTC	CASTRLTSYNEQFF	NA	TRBV5-6	TRBJ2-1	NA
TGTGCCAGCAGTTCGACAGGGAGAGAGACCCAGTACTTC	CASSSTGRETQYF	TRBD1	TRBV28	TRBJ2-5	NA
TGTGCCAGCAGTGAACTAGTCAATGAGCAGTTCTTC	CASSELVNEQFF	NA	TRBV12-3/TRBV12-4	TRBJ2-1	NA
TGTGCCAGCAGCCCCCGGGACTCCCAAGAGACCCAGTACTTC	CASSPRDSQETQYF	NA	TRBV3-1/TRBV3-2	TRBJ2-5	NA
TGCGCCAGCACCCCCCGGGAGAACACTGAAGCTTTCTTT	CASTPRENTEAFF	NA	TRBV5-1	TRBJ1-1	NA
TGTGCCAGCAGCCTACGGACTAGCGGGAGTGCGAGTTACAATGAGCAGTTCTTC	CASSLRTSGSASYNEQFF	TRBD2	TRBV14	TRBJ2-1	NA
TGTGCCAGCAGCCAAGATGGAGGGACTGAAGCTTTCTTT	CASSQDGGTEAFF	NA	TRBV3-1/TRBV3-2	TRBJ1-1	NA